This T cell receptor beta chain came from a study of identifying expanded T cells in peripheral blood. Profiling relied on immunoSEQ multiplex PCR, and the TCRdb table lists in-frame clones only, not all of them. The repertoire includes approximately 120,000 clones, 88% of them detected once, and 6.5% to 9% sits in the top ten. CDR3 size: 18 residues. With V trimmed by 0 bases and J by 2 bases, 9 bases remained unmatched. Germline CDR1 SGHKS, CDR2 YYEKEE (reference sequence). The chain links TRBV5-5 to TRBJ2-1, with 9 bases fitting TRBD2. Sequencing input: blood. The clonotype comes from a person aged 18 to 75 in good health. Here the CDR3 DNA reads TGTGCCAGCAGCTTGGTGGTAGCGGGGGTTGGACCCTACAATGAGCAGTTCTTC. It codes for CASSLVVAGVGPYNEQFF.